This T cell receptor beta chain was documented in a study of PD-L1 blockade in urothelial cancer (dated by TCRdb to about 2017). Study-level background: Every patient began therapy at some point between 2013 and 2015 and was given atezolizumab 1,200 mg intravenously every 3 weeks. Blood samples were analyzed 3 weeks after the start of treatment (second dose) and 6 weeks after the start of treatment. Twenty-nine patients had pretreatment blood TCR-seq, about 25 had at least one posttreatment blood collection, and about 25 had tumor TCR-seq. In the same patients, pretreatment tumors underwent whole exome sequencing and RNA sequencing in addition to TCR sequencing. Pretreatment tumor samples, along with matched peripheral blood serially collected before and after atezolizumab treatment, were subjected to TCR sequencing. Blood samples yielded a median of around 130,000 T cells and around 80,000 unique TCRs, with median clonality about 0.08. Progression-free survival longer than 6 months counted as durable clinical benefit, and TCR features were additionally tested against both progression-free and overall survival. The study was an exploratory multi-omic analysis of somatic, immune and clinical correlates of response to PD-L1 blockade with atezolizumab in urothelial cancer. Patients had an ECOG performance status of 0 or 1 and had received between 0 and 3 prior chemotherapy regimens. Under ten patients reached durable clinical benefit, while about 20 patients did not. About 90% of the roughly 29 patients were identified as males with urothelial cancer of bladder origin, and a prior smoking history was reported by 18 of 29 patients. Study-wide findings and limitations: At 3 weeks after the start of treatment, tumor-associated TCR clones in peripheral blood had expanded more in patients with durable benefit (n ≈ 20, p = 0.022). Because the sample size was small (n = 29) and many of the analyses were exploratory, the results are meant to be hypothesis-generating. A pretreatment peripheral blood TCR clonality below the median was linked to improved progression-free and overall survival.

A word on this clone: The antigen it binds to is not known. Base quality data are lacking; no much larger clone is found one base away.

Synthetic TCR analog templates were spiked into each PCR to estimate absolute template abundance from read counts. The immunoSEQ assay used bias-controlled V and J gene primers to amplify TCRbeta CDR3 regions from genomic DNA. Rearranged TCRbeta segments were sequenced at approximately 20X coverage. Turning to the authors' computational methods: Sequencing errors were corrected by clustering and CDR3s were annotated against IMGT to assign V, D and J genes. Only productive TCRbeta rearrangements were used in downstream analyses, excluding out-of-frame or stop-codon sequences. To compute clonality, Shannon entropy was normalized by the log of the number of unique productive sequences and then subtracted from one. Clones differing between time points or between blood and tumor were identified by Fisher's exact test with Benjamini-Hochberg correction at adjusted p below 0.01. TCRdb stores this immuneACCESS table with in-frame sequences only. Part of the clones is absent; in the studies checked, under half of the shortfall reflects unresolved V genes, and no reason is known for the rest. That table is the source of V, J and clone size, and D and trimming were worked out from the DNA. The sample table lists 60,000 or so clones, around 86% of them with a count of one. Together, the top ten hold about 2.9% of the sample.

V is pruned by 9 bases and J by 3 bases, leaving 7 bases of the junction without a gene match. Counted from cysteine to phenylalanine, this CDR3 has 14 amino acids. Of all the DNA, just the CDR3 is kept, 42 bases in frame from base 1. Per the germline V gene, SGHRS is the CDR1 and YFSETQ is the CDR2. The intended sense of this specimen's time point label: pretreatment peripheral blood. The cohort included 25 to 30 patients with locally advanced or metastatic urothelial carcinoma who were treated at Memorial Sloan Kettering on a trial protocol. Peripheral blood mononuclear cells were collected pretreatment and during treatment, with between 1 and 8 total time points obtained per patient. The Qiagen DNeasy Blood extraction kit was used to purify genomic DNA from total PBMCs and from tumor samples. PBMCs were collected pretreatment and during treatment, and were isolated and stored as previously described.

Here the chain combines TRBV5-1 and TRBJ2-2; TRBD1 aligns with 8 central bases. The sequence came from an older man with urothelial cancer. The starting material was PBMCs, obtained around atezolizumab (anti-PD-L1) treatment. DNA sequence: TGCGCCACCTCAGGGGGCGGTTACACCGGGGAGCTGTTTTTT. Its protein product is CATSGGGYTGELFF.